These 8 T cell receptor beta chains share one sample of origin, sequenced in a study of post-analysis software for immune sequencing data. General study results and limits: Comparison of patients with controls showed 5 or 6 TRBV segments more frequent in patients, TRBV5-6, TRBV5-1 and TRBV20-1 among them.

Unique molecular identifiers were built into the TCR beta cDNA libraries. Via MiXCR, TCRdb re-called the PCR reads, giving one row per CDR3 protein. Of 820,000 or so distinct CDR3 sequences in the sample, approximately 53% were seen once. For these TCRs, the target antigens are not known. Sequenced material: blood. Receptors were obtained from a girl aged 5-17 years with multiple sclerosis.

The CDR3 DNA sequence: TGTGCCAGCATTCGCAGGGTCTCCTACAATGAGCAGTTCTTC. Translating it yields CASIRRVSYNEQFF. V usage is TRBV2 and J usage is TRBJ2-1; weak D call: TRBD1 (5 bases). Deletions cut 7 bases from V and 0 bases from J, with 10 bases between. CDR3 size: 14 residues. Germline values: CDR1 SNHLY, CDR2 FYNNEI.

The chain links TRBV20-1 to TRBJ2-1; D is undetermined. CDR1 DFQATT and CDR2 SNEGSKA come from the germline V gene (reference sequence). V lost 3 bases to trimming and J lost 7 bases, with 13 bases between them. The CDR3 consists of 13 residues. The CDR3 loop is CSARMGILNEQFF. Written as DNA, the CDR3 is TGCAGTGCTAGGATGGGGATATTGAATGAGCAGTTCTTC.

The chain has TRBV20-1 and TRBJ1-4, with D tentatively TRBD1 (6 bases). V was pared by 5 bases and J by 0 bases, with 13 bases between. Per germline, CDR1 DFQATT and CDR2 SNEGSKA (reference sequence). This CDR3 is 15 amino acids long. For the CDR3, the DNA is TGCAGTGCTCCCCGGGGGCCCACAACTAATGAAAAACTGTTTTTT. Amino acid sequence: CSAPRGPTTNEKLFF.

This clonotype was seen only a few times. The chain couples TRBV20-1 to TRBJ2-3; TRBD2 matches 8 bases. Unmatched junction bases numbered 4, after V lost 3 bases and J lost 2 bases. Germline assignment: CDR1 DFQATT and CDR2 SNEGSKA (reference sequence). The CDR3 sequence is 14 residues long. The CDR3 sequence: CSARTSEHTDTQYF. The CDR3 region has the DNA TGCAGTGCTAGGACTAGCGAACACACAGATACGCAGTATTTT.

This clonotype appeared a few times. The V and J genes are TRBV29-1 and TRBJ2-4; TRBD1 is a possible D gene (5 bases). The V end lost 6 bases, the J end lost 2 bases, and 11 bases lay between the germline ends. The CDR3 runs to 13 residues. The germline CDR1 and CDR2 sequences are SQVTM and ANQGSEA. The CDR3 loop is CSVHSGTKNIQYF. CDR3 in DNA: TGCAGCGTGCACTCAGGGACCAAAAACATTCAGTACTTC.

This clonotype was recorded many times. The genes are TRBV7-2 and TRBJ1-2, with D maybe TRBD1 (6 bases). V was cut by 4 bases and J by 6 bases, with 15 bases left in between. Germline V gene sequence: CDR1 SGHTA, CDR2 FQGNSA. The CDR3 contains 14 residues. CDR3 nucleotides: TGTGCCAGCAGCTCTAGACAGGTGCGACATGGCTACACCTTC. As protein: CASSSRQVRHGYTF.

This clonotype was detected once. The rearrangement joins TRBV2 to TRBJ2-7; D may be TRBD1 or TRBD2 (5 bases each). The CDR3 contains 13 residues. V lost 10 bases to trimming and J lost 0 bases, with 13 bases between them. Looked up from germline, CDR1 is SNHLY and CDR2 is FYNNEI. CDR3 sequence reads: CATGAETSYEQYF. In DNA, the CDR3 is TGTGCCACCGGGGCGGAGACCTCCTACGAGCAGTACTTC.

This clonotype was seen more than once but under ten times. V is TRBV12-3 or TRBV12-4 and J is TRBJ2-7; D is possibly TRBD1 (6 bases). This CDR3 comprises 15 residues. The V end was cut by 5 bases, the J end by 2 bases, with 16 bases between. CDR3 region: CASSPGGTIAYEQYF. The CDR3 DNA reads as TGTGCCAGCAGTCCCGGTGGGACAATAGCCTACGAGCAGTACTTC.